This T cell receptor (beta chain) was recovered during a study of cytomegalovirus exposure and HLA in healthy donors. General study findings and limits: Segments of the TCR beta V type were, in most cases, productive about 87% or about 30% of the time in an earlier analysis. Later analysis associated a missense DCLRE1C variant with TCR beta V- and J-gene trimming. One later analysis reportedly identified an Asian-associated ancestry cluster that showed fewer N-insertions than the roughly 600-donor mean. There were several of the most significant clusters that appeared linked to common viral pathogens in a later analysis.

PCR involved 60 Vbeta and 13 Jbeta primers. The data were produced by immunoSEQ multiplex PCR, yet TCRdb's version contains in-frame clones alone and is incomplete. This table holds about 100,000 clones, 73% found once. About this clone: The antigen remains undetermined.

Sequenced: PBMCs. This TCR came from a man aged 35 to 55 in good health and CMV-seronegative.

The CDR3 coding sequence is TGCGCCAGCAGCTTGGTCCCTAGCGGGGGGGGCACAGATACGCAGTATTTT. It specifies CASSLVPSGGGTDTQYF. This chain connects TRBV5-1 to TRBJ2-3; 12 nucleotides line up with TRBD2. Germline loops: CDR1 SGHRS, CDR2 YFSETQ. The V gene end was trimmed by 0 bases and the J gene end by 1 base; junction bases not matched to a gene: 3. This CDR3 region has 17 residues.